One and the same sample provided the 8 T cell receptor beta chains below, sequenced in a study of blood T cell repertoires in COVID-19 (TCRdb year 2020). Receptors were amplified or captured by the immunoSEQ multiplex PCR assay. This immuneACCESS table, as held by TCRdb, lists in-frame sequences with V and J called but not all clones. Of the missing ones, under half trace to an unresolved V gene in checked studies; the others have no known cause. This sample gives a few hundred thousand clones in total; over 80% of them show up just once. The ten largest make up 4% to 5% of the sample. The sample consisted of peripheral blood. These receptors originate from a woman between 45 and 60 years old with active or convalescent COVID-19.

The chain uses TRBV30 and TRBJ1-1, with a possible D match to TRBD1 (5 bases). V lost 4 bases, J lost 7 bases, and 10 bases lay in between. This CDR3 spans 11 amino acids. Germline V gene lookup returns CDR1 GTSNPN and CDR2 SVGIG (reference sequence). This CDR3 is CAWTDSYEAFF. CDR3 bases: TGTGCCTGGACCGACAGCTATGAAGCTTTCTTT. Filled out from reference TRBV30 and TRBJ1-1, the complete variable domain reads SQTIHQWPATLVQPVGSPLSLECTVEGTSNPNLYWYRQAAGRGLQLLFYSVGIGQISSEVPQNLSASRPQDRQFILSSKKLLLSDSGFYLCAWTDSYEAFFGQGTRLTVV.

CDR3 loop: CASSSSYEQYF. The CDR3 DNA reads as TGTGCCAGCAGCTCTTCCTACGAGCAGTACTTC. The chain recombines TRBV5-8 with TRBJ2-7; D not resolved. V lost 3 bases and J 1 base, leaving 2 bases between the germline ends. The CDR3 extends over 11 amino acids. Germline V CDR1 and CDR2: SGHTS, YDEGEE. Combining the CDR3 with reference TRBV5-8 and TRBJ2-7 gives the whole variable domain EAGVTQSPTHLIKTRGQQATLRCSPISGHTSVYWYQQALGLGLQFLLWYDEGEERNRGNFPPRFSGRQFPNYSSELNVNALELEDSALYLCASSSSYEQYFGPGTRLTVT.

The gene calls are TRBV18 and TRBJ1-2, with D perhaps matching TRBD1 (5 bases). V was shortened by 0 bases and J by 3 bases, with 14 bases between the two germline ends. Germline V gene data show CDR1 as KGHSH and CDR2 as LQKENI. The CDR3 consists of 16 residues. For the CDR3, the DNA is TGTGCCAGCTCACCACCTGGAGCCCGGGGGGACTATGGCTACACCTTC. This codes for CASSPPGARGDYGYTF.

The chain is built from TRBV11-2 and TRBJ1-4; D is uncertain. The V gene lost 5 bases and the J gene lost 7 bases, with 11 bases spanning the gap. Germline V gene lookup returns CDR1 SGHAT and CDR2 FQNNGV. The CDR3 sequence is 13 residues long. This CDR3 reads CASSPPSSEKLFF. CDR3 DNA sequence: TGTGCCAGCAGCCCCCCGTCGTCTGAAAAACTGTTTTTT.

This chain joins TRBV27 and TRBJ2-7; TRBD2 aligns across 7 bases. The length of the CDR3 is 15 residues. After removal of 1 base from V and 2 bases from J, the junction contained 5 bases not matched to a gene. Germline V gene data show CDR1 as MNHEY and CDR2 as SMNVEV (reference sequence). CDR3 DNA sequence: TGTGCCAGCAGTTTATATTTGGGAGGGGCCTACGAGCAGTACTTC. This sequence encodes CASSLYLGGAYEQYF.

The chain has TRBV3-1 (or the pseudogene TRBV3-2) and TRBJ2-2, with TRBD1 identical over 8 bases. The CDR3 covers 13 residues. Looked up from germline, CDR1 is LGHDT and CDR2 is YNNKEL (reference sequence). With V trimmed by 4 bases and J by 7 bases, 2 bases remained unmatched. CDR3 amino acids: CASSLRGLGELFF. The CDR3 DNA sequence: TGTGCCAGCAGCCTCAGGGGGCTCGGGGAGCTGTTTTTT.

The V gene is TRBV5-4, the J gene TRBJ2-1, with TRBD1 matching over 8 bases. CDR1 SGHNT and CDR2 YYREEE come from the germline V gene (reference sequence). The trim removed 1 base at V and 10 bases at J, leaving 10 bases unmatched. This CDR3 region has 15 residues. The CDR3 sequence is CASSLKPQGVKEQFF. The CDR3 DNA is TGTGCCAGCAGCTTGAAACCACAGGGGGTAAAGGAGCAGTTCTTC.

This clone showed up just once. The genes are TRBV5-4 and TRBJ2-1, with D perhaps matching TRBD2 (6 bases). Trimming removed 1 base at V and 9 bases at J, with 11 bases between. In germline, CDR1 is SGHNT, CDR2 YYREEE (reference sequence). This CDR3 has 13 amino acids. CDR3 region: CASSLTSSGEQFF. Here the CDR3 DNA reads TGTGCCAGCAGCTTGACTAGCTCGGGTGAGCAGTTCTTC.